This TCR beta chain comes out of a study of CD8 T cells in Susac syndrome. Controls comprised healthy donors matched for age and sex. This CDR3 spans 16 amino acids. Germline V gene sequence: CDR1 SGHRS, CDR2 YFSETQ. Trimming removed 0 bases from V and 7 bases from J, with 17 bases in between. An input of about 0.5 to 1 ug of RNA was subjected to reverse transcription using random hexamers. TCRdb independently ran MiXCR on the immunoSEQ multiplex PCR reads; one entry per CDR3 protein. The sample consists of around 80,000 distinct CDR3 sequences, 94% of them appearing once. The source is a human donor in good health. What was sequenced was CD8+ T cells from PBMCs. The genes are TRBV5-1 and TRBJ2-1, with a weak D call TRBD2 (6 bases). The CDR3 loop reads CASSLAFWRGRNEQFF. Written as DNA, the CDR3 is TGCGCCAGCAGCTTGGCCTTTTGGAGGGGTAGGAATGAGCAGTTCTTC. Looking up the rest from reference TRBV5-1 and TRBJ2-1 gives the full variable domain: KAGVTQTPRYLIKTRGQQVTLSCSPISGHRSVSWYQQTPGQGLQFLFEYFSETQRNKGNFPGRFSGRQFSNSRSEMNVSTLELGDSALYLCASSLAFWRGRNEQFFGPGTRLTVL.